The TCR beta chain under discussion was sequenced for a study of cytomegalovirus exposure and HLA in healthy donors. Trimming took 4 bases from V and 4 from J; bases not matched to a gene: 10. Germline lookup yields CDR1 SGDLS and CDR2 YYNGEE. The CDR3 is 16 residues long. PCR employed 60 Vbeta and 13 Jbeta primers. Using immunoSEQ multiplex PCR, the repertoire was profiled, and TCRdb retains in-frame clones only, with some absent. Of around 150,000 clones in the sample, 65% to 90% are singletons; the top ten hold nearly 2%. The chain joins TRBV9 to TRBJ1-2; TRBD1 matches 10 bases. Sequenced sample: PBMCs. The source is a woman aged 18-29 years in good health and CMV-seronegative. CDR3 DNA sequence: TGTGCCAGCAGCCCAAATCCGGGACAGGGGTCCTATGGCTACACCTTC. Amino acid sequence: CASSPNPGQGSYGYTF. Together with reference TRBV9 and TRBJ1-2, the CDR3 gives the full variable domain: DSGVTQTPKHLITATGQRVTLRCSPRSGDLSVYWYQQSLDQGLQFLIQYYNGEERAKGNILERFSAQQFPDLHSELNLSSLELGDSALYFCASSPNPGQGSYGYTFGSGTRLTVV.